The 30 T cell receptor beta chains reported below all come from one sample, sequenced in a study of tumor and adjacent non-tumor tissue in lung cancer. The template was RNA from unsorted bulk tissue. This non-tumor lung sample came from over 3 cm beyond the tumor edge. The library came from three nested PCR rounds adapted from ARM-PCR protocols. TCRdb re-analysed the multiplex PCR reads in MiXCR, keeping a single row per CDR3 protein. The sample shows some 80,000 distinct CDR3 sequences, just over 75% of them seen only once. Sequenced input: distant non-tumor lung tissue. These receptor sequences come from a man between 65 and 85 years old with non-small cell lung cancer.

The rearrangement uses TRBV20-1 and TRBJ2-5, with D perhaps TRBD1 (6 bases). V lost 6 bases, J lost 2 bases, and 13 bases lay in between. Per germline, CDR1 DFQATT and CDR2 SNEGSKA (reference sequence). CDR3 size: 13 residues. As DNA, the CDR3 is TGCAGTGCCCCCCGGGACATACAAGAGACCCAGTACTTC. Protein product: CSAPRDIQETQYF.

As to this clonotype: A read error may produce the germline difference seen at one junction end. J is TRBJ2-2 and V is TRBV5-1; possibly TRBD1 or TRBD2 for D (5 bases each). This CDR3 has 13 amino acids. Germline V gene data show CDR1 as SGHRS and CDR2 as YFSETQ. In DNA, the CDR3 is TGCGCCAGCAGCTTGATAACCACCAGGGAGCTTTTTTTT. This translates into CASSLITTRELFF.

About this clonotype itself: A junction boundary mismatches the germline segment, possibly from a read error. V is TRBV29-1 and J is TRBJ1-2; possible D gene TRBD1, 5 bases. This CDR3 is built from 16 residues. The germline V gene encodes CDR1 SQVTM and CDR2 ANQGSEA. CDR3 protein: CSALPYLGPENYGYTF. Written as DNA, the CDR3 is TGCAGCGCTCTCCCCTACCTGGGACCAGAAAACTATGGTTACACCTTC.

The chain has TRBV11-2 and TRBJ2-7, with D possibly matching TRBD2 (6 bases). The CDR3 covers 14 residues. CDR1 and CDR2 from the germline V gene are SGHAT and FQNNGV. The germline V and J ends were trimmed by 6 bases and 2 bases, with 14 bases remaining between them. Written as DNA, the CDR3 is TGTGCCAGCAGGTTAAGTAGCGGCACCTACGAGCAGTACTTC. This gives the protein CASRLSSGTYEQYF.

On this clonotype itself: A read error may explain this, as a much larger clone is one base away. The chain recombines TRBV20-1 with TRBJ2-5; TRBD2 agrees at 11 bases. The CDR3 is made up of 14 amino acids. Germline-derived CDR1 and CDR2 are DFQATT and SNEGSKA (reference sequence). The CDR3, as DNA: TGCAGTGCTACTAGCGGGAGGCCTCAAGAGACCCATTACTTC. This codes for CSATSGRPQETHYF.

The chain uses TRBV12-3 or TRBV12-4 and TRBJ1-2; possibly TRBD1 for D (5 bases). V was clipped by 5 bases and J by 6 bases, with 16 bases between them. The CDR3 loop spans 14 amino acids. CDR3 loop: CASSPGDSVHGYTF. In DNA form, the CDR3 reads TGTGCCAGCAGTCCAGGAGACAGTGTCCATGGCTACACCTTC.

With respect to this clonotype: Because it lacks the conserved phenylalanine or tryptophan at the end, this CDR3 is likely a read error. The chain recombines TRBV5-4 with TRBJ2-3; D call uncertain. V was clipped by 6 bases and J by 4 bases, with 15 bases between them. Germline assignment: CDR1 SGHNT and CDR2 YYREEE (reference sequence). The CDR3 has 14 residues. This chain's CDR3 is CASNFSTTSDTQYL. DNA of the CDR3: TGTGCCAGCAACTTCAGCACCACGTCAGATACGCAGTATTTA.

As to this clonotype: At one end the junction does not follow the germline gene, possibly because of a read error. This chain links TRBV6-2 or TRBV6-3 with TRBJ2-1; the D is unclear. Germline V gives CDR1 MNHEY, CDR2 SVGEGT. The CDR3 loop spans 13 amino acids. The CDR3: CVSSWRPENEEFF. CDR3 nucleotides: TGTGTCAGCAGTTGGCGGCCAGAGAATGAGGAGTTCTTC.

This clonotype was counted a single time. Germline is not matched at one junction end, which may reflect a read error. The chain is built from TRBV11-1 and TRBJ1-2; D unclear. The CDR3 consists of 12 residues. CDR1 is SGHAT and CDR2 is FQDESV in the germline V gene (reference sequence). CDR3 sequence reads: CTSSLYRYSYIF. In nucleotides, the CDR3 is TGTACCAGCAGCTTATACAGATATAGCTACATATTC.

For this clonotype: The junction does not match germline at one end; this may be a read error. The V call is TRBV5-5, the J call TRBJ1-1; the D is unclear. The CDR3 is 13 residues long. Germline CDR1 SGHKS, CDR2 YYEKEE (reference sequence). The CDR3 DNA follows: TGTGCCAGCAGCTTATGGCTGAATACTGAAGCTTTCTTT. Amino acid sequence: CASSLWLNTEAFF.

The J gene is TRBJ2-2, the V gene TRBV9; perhaps D is TRBD1 or TRBD2 (5 bases each). Germline V gene sequence: CDR1 SGDLS, CDR2 YYNGEE. The V gene lost 5 bases and the J gene lost 4 bases, with 15 bases spanning the gap. This CDR3 region has 15 residues. The CDR3 loop is CASSAGTEATGELFF. The CDR3 DNA sequence: TGTGCCAGCAGTGCCGGGACGGAGGCCACCGGGGAGCTGTTTTTT.

The V gene is TRBV29-1, the J gene TRBJ2-3; 7 bases agree with TRBD1. This CDR3 is 13 amino acids long. CDR1 is SQVTM and CDR2 is ANQGSEA in the germline V gene. CDR3 DNA: TGCAGTCAAATGACAGGGCCCACCGATACGCAGTATTTT. Translating it yields CSQMTGPTDTQYF.

Notes on this clonotype: Without the conserved terminal phenylalanine or tryptophan, this CDR3 likely stems from a read error. The genes are TRBV5-8 and TRBJ2-7, with D unclear. The CDR3 is 13 residues long. The germline V gene encodes CDR1 SGHTS and CDR2 YDEGEE. The CDR3 loop is CAGSTFDRDEQYL. CDR3 bases: TGTGCCGGCAGCACCTTCGACCGGGACGAGCAGTACCTC.

Details on this clonotype: It is likely a read error, because the conserved phenylalanine at the end of the CDR3 is missing. The genes are TRBV10-1 and TRBJ2-2; D is unresolved. Germline V gene data show CDR1 as WNHNN and CDR2 as SYGVQD (reference sequence). With 3 bases removed from V and 1 base from J, the gap between germline ends came to 9 bases. This CDR3 comprises 15 residues. The CDR3 nucleotides are TGCGCCAGCAGTGATTTAGCCCTGAACACCGGGGAGCTGTTTTAT. Its protein product is CASSDLALNTGELFY.

Regarding this clonotype: Sequence at one end of the junction differs from germline and may be a read error. The V and J genes are TRBV4-2 and TRBJ2-2, with a possible D match to TRBD2 (6 bases). Germline V gene sequence: CDR1 LGHNA, CDR2 YNFKEQ. CDR3 size: 17 residues. The CDR3 DNA sequence: TGTGCCAGTAGCCAAGTTTCGGCGGGGACGAACACCGGGAAGCTGTTTTTT. It yields the protein CASSQVSAGTNTGKLFF.

This clonotype was detected many times. The chain recombines TRBV6-2 or TRBV6-3 with TRBJ1-2; tentatively, D is TRBD1 (6 bases). The germline gives CDR1 MNHEY, CDR2 SVGEGT. The ends were cut back, 2 bases at V and 3 bases at J, with 10 bases in the middle. The CDR3 consists of 14 residues. The CDR3 is CASSYGGAHYGYTF. CDR3 sequence (DNA): TGTGCCAGCAGTTACGGGGGCGCCCACTATGGCTACACCTTC.

There are many counts of this clonotype. The V and J genes are TRBV13 and TRBJ2-1; 9 nucleotides match TRBD2. The CDR3 extends over 14 amino acids. Looked up from germline, CDR1 is PRHDT and CDR2 is FYEKMQ (reference sequence). V shed 5 bases and J 8 bases; nucleotides not matched to a gene: 7. The CDR3 loop reads CASSQSGGRDEQFF. The CDR3 coding sequence is TGTGCCAGCAGCCAGAGCGGGGGGAGGGATGAGCAGTTCTTC.

V usage is TRBV19 and J usage is TRBJ2-5; either TRBD1 or TRBD2 may fit D (6 bases each). Germline lookup yields CDR1 LNHDA and CDR2 SQIVND (reference sequence). With 5 bases removed from V and 3 bases from J, the gap between germline ends came to 10 bases. CDR3 length equals 13 residues. The CDR3: CASSEGGKETQYF. CDR3 DNA: TGTGCCAGTAGTGAGGGGGGTAAAGAGACCCAGTACTTC. The whole variable domain, remainder taken from reference TRBV19 and TRBJ2-5, is DGGITQSPKYLFRKEGQNVTLSCEQNLNHDAMYWYRQDPGQGLRLIYYSQIVNDFQKGDIAEGYSVSREKKESFPLTVTSAQKNPTAFYLCASSEGGKETQYFGPGTRLLVL.

Note on this clonotype: The conserved phenylalanine or tryptophan normally closing the CDR3 is absent here, so this likely arose from a read error. In DNA, the CDR3 is TGTGCCAGCAGGGAAAGGGCCAGCGCCTCGGAGCAGTTCCTC. It encodes CASRERASASEQFL. This rearrangement joins TRBV11-2 to TRBJ2-1, with D uncertain. This CDR3 region has 14 residues. V was trimmed by 6 bases and J by 10 bases, leaving 19 bases between them. CDR1 is SGHAT, CDR2 FQNNGV, per germline.

In this sample, this clonotype turned up once. The chain carries TRBV4-1 and TRBJ2-7; 11 bases line up with TRBD2. The end of the DNA is better explained by TRBJ2-3, so the J call may be wrong. The CDR3 length is 16 residues. Germline CDR1 is MGHRA and CDR2 is YSYEKL. The CDR3 sequence: CSCSRTLAGDGDEQYF. CDR3 sequence (DNA): TGCTCCTGCAGCCGGACACTAGCGGGAGATGGGGACGAGCAGTATTTT.

This rearrangement joins TRBV24-1 to TRBJ2-1; D might be TRBD1 or TRBD2, each matching 5 bases. There are 16 residues in the CDR3. Germline V gene lookup returns CDR1 KGHDR and CDR2 SFDVKD. V lost 1 base and J lost 6, with 15 bases in between. The CDR3 DNA sequence: TGTGCCACCAGTGATTTTGCACAGAAGGGGACCAATGAGCAGTTCTTC. Amino acids: CATSDFAQKGTNEQFF.

On this clonotype itself: The junction shows a germline mismatch at one end, possibly a read error. The chain joins TRBV11-3 to TRBJ2-7, with D possibly matching TRBD1 (6 bases). CDR3 length: 14 amino acids. The V gene's germline CDR1 is SGHNT and CDR2 YENEEA. The DNA of the CDR3 is TGTGCCAGTAGCTCCTCCGGGACATGGGTCGAGCAGTACTTC. Encoded protein: CASSSSGTWVEQYF. Full variable domain (outside the CDR3, taken from reference TRBV11-3 and TRBJ2-7): EAGVVQSPRYKIIEKKQPVAFWCNPISGHNTLYWYLQNLGQGPELLIRYENEEAVDDSQLPKDRFSAERLKGVDSTLKIQPAELGDSAVYLCASSSSGTWVEQYFGPGTRLTVT.

About this clonotype: A much larger clonotype is one base distant, so this may be a read error. J is TRBJ2-6 and V is TRBV6-6, with 8 positions matching TRBD2. Germline V CDR1 and CDR2: MNHNY, SVGAGI (reference sequence). This CDR3 spans 17 amino acids. The CDR3 sequence: CASSLRSGSSGPNVLTF. The CDR3 nucleotides are TGTGCCAGCAGCCTCCGCAGCGGGAGCTCTGGGCCCAACGTCCTGACTTTC.

The chain uses TRBV2 and TRBJ1-1; 10 bases map to TRBD1. The CDR3 totals 14 residues. Germline V gene lookup returns CDR1 SNHLY and CDR2 FYNNEI. The CDR3 region is CSNDRGLAPEEAFF. The CDR3 DNA reads TGTTCCAATGACAGGGGGCTAGCCCCGGAGGAAGCTTTCTTT.

As for this clonotype: One junction end does not reproduce the germline sequence, and a read error may be involved. The chain links TRBV6-2 or TRBV6-3 to TRBJ2-7, with D perhaps TRBD1 (5 bases). The CDR3 spans 15 residues. The germline CDR1 and CDR2 sequences are MNHEY and SVGEGT. CDR3 in DNA: TGTGCCAGCAGTACTAAGTCAGGGTTTAATTACGAGCAGTGCTTC. Protein product: CASSTKSGFNYEQCF.

V usage is TRBV6-6 and J usage is TRBJ1-1, with 7 bases fitting TRBD1. Trimming removed 9 bases from V and 6 bases from J; junction bases left unmatched: 16. The V gene's germline CDR1 is MNHNY and CDR2 SVGAGI (reference sequence). This CDR3 is built from 15 residues. The DNA for the CDR3 is TGTGCCAGTAGTAGTGGACAGGAAGGAAGGGCTGAAGCTTTCTTT. Translated: CASSSGQEGRAEAFF.

Comment on this clonotype: This may be a read error: a much more frequent sequence differs by one nucleotide. The rearrangement uses TRBV5-1 and TRBJ2-1; tentatively, D is TRBD2 (5 bases). Germline V gives CDR1 SGHRS, CDR2 YFSETQ. The CDR3 length is 14 residues. The ends were cut back, 1 base at V and 7 bases at J, with 12 bases in the middle. This CDR3 is CASSLLVWRNEQFF. The CDR3 region has the DNA TGCGCCAGCAGCTTGCTGGTGTGGAGGAATGAGCAGTTCTTC.

The count of this clonotype is one. This sequence may be a read error, since a much larger clone differs from it by one base. This rearrangement joins TRBV28 to TRBJ2-7; D gene uncertain. Germline-derived CDR1 and CDR2 are MDHEN and SYDVKM. The CDR3 extends over 13 amino acids. CDR3 DNA sequence: TGTGCCAGCAGCCACGACTCCTCCTACGAGCGGTACTTC. Translating it yields CASSHDSSYERYF. Complete variable domain (other parts from reference TRBV28 and TRBJ2-7): DVKVTQSSRYLVKRTGEKVFLECVQDMDHENMFWYRQDPGLGLRLIYFSYDVKMKEKGDIPEGYSVSREKKERFSLILESASTNQTSMYLCASSHDSSYERYFGPGTRLTVT.

Of note for this clonotype: This may stem from a read error, because a much larger clone lies one nucleotide away. The final CDR3 position lacks the conserved phenylalanine or tryptophan, pointing to a likely read error. The rearrangement joins TRBV20-1 to TRBJ2-5; no clear D. Germline CDR1 DFQATT, CDR2 SNEGSKA (reference sequence). This CDR3 contains 12 residues. V was pared by 4 bases and J by 5 bases, with 11 bases between. The CDR3 coding sequence is TGCAGTGCTAATGACAATATGGAGACCCAGTACTCC. Residues: CSANDNMETQYS.

Concerning this clonotype: At one end, the junction sequence differs from germline, possibly due to a read error. The chain links TRBV4-3 to TRBJ1-2; D remains unclear. Looked up from germline, CDR1 is LGHNA and CDR2 is YSLEER. CDR3 size: 14 residues. In DNA, the CDR3 is TGCGCCAGCAGCCAAGATGTGGGCGGAGAAGGCCACGCCTTC. Amino acids: CASSQDVGGEGHAF.